This T cell receptor beta chain was observed in a study of cytomegalovirus exposure and HLA in healthy donors. The overall study: T cells numbering around 190 million yielded roughly 120 million unique TCR beta sequences in an earlier analysis.

About this clone itself: Its antigen is as yet unknown.

Study-wide results and limits: CMV serostatus stood as the only immune exposure information on hand. HLA-A and HLA-B allele assignments for most subjects were reportedly predicted accurately using TCR beta sequences. The dataset shows that most TCR sequences were rare, while some public TCRs occurred in many donors.

CDR1 is MNHEY, CDR2 SVGAGI, per germline. V was pared by 7 bases and J by 7 bases, with 16 bases between. The CDR3 is 13 amino acids. The PCR contained 60 Vbeta and 13 Jbeta primers. The method was immunoSEQ multiplex PCR; TCRdb's version includes in-frame clones alone and lacks a portion of them. The repertoire holds roughly 100,000 clones, with 70% as singletons. This chain connects TRBV6-5 to TRBJ1-1; D unresolved. This sequence was found in a man aged 35 to 55 in good health and CMV-seropositive. Sequenced sample: PBMCs. For the CDR3, the DNA is TGTGCCAGCATAACCCTAATGAAACTTGAAGCTTTCTTT. It is translated as CASITLMKLEAFF.